This T cell receptor (beta chain) was observed in a study of blood T cell repertoires in COVID-19. Study-wide background: Some COVID-19 samples were acute and others convalescent; all came from the United States, Italy and Spain. T cells, B-cell-depleted T cells, or PBMCs provided the cDNA or gDNA that served as material.

V lost 1 base and J lost 5, with 15 bases in between. Per the germline V gene, CDR1 is SGHRS and CDR2 is YFSETQ. This CDR3 comprises 15 residues. Adults between about 18 and 95 years of age took part from more than 20 US areas. Which cohort a participant joined came from the clinical history participants gave. Some clones are missing from TCRdb's copy, which holds only in-frame ones; the method was immunoSEQ multiplex PCR. The data show about 170,000 clones, with around 80% seen just once and less than 4.5% held by the top ten. The sample consisted of PBMCs or T cells enriched from blood (not recorded which). This chain uses TRBV5-1 with TRBJ2-5; possibly TRBD2 for D (6 bases). The source of this sequence is a woman between 45 and 65 years old in a cohort exposed to, infected with or recovered from COVID-19 (not recorded which). The CDR3 region is CASSLHPPGVETQYF. The DNA of the CDR3 is TGCGCCAGCAGCTTGCACCCCCCGGGGGTTGAGACCCAGTACTTC.